This T cell receptor beta chain comes out of a study of blood T cells in healthy people across ages. In this sample, this clonotype turned up many times. As yet, its antigen is unknown. With a J-beta primer mix and a sample-barcoded 5' primer, a second PCR ran about 7 to 11 cycles. Tags on each cDNA molecule came from a template-switch adaptor with 12 random nucleotides. All samples gave at least 3 million CDR3-containing paired-end reads. A single record per CDR3 protein comes from TCRdb applying MiXCR to the 5' RACE reads. Here the sample spans 1.5 million to 2 million distinct CDR3 sequences, around 50% being singletons. Notes on the study in general: Unsorted PBMC material precluded a definitive naive versus antigen-experienced comparison.

The sample, roughly 9.1 milliliters of peripheral blood, was drawn from each donor. Sequencing used blood. This TCR derives from a woman aged 40 to 50 in good health.

The CDR3 DNA follows: TGCAGTGCTAGGAGGGCTAGCGGGGGGGCCCAGGCCAAAAACATTCAGTACTTC. As protein: CSARRASGGAQAKNIQYF. The J gene is TRBJ2-4, the V gene TRBV20-1; 12 bases map to TRBD2. The germline V gene has CDR1 DFQATT and CDR2 SNEGSKA (reference sequence). The CDR3 loop spans 18 amino acids. V shed 3 bases and J 1 base; nucleotides not matched to a gene: 10.